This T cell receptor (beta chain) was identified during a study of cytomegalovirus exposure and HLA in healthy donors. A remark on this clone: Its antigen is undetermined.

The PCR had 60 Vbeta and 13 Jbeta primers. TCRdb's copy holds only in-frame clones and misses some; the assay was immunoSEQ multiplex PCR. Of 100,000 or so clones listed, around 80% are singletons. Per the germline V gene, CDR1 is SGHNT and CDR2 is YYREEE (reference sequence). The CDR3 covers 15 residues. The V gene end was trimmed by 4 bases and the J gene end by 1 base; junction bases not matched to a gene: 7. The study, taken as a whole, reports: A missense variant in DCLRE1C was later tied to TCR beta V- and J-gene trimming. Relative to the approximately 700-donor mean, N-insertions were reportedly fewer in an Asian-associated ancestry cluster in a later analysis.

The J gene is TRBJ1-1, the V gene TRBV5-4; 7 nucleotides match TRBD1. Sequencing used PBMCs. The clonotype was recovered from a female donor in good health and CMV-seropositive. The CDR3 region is CASSHSRQGNTEAFF. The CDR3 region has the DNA TGTGCCAGCAGCCATTCAAGACAGGGGAACACTGAAGCTTTCTTT.